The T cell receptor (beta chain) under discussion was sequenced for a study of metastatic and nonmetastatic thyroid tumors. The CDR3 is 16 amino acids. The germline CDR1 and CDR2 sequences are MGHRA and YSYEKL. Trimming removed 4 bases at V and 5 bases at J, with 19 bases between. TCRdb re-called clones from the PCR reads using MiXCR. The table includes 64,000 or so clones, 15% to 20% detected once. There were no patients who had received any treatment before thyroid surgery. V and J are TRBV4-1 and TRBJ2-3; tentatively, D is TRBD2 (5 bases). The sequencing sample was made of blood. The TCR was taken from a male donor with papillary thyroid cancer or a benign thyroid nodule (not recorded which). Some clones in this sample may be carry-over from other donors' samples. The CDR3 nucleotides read TGCGCCAGCAGCCCTAGCATAACAAGACGAGAAGATACGCAGTATTTT. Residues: CASSPSITRREDTQYF.